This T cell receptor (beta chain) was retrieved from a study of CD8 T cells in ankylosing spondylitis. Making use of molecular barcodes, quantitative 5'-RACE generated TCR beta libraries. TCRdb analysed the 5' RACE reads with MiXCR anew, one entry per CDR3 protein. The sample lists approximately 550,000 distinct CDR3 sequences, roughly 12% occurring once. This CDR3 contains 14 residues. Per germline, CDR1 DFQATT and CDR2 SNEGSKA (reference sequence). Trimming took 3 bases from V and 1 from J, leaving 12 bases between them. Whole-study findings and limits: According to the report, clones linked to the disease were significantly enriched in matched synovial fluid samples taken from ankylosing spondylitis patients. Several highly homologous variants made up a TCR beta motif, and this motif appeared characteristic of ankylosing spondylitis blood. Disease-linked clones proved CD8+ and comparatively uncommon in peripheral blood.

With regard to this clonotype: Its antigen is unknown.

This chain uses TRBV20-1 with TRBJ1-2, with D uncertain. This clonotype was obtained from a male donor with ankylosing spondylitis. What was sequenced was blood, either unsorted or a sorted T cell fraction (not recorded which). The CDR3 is CSARTMRNNYGYTF. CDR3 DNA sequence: TGCAGTGCTAGGACAATGCGGAATAACTATGGCTACACCTTC.